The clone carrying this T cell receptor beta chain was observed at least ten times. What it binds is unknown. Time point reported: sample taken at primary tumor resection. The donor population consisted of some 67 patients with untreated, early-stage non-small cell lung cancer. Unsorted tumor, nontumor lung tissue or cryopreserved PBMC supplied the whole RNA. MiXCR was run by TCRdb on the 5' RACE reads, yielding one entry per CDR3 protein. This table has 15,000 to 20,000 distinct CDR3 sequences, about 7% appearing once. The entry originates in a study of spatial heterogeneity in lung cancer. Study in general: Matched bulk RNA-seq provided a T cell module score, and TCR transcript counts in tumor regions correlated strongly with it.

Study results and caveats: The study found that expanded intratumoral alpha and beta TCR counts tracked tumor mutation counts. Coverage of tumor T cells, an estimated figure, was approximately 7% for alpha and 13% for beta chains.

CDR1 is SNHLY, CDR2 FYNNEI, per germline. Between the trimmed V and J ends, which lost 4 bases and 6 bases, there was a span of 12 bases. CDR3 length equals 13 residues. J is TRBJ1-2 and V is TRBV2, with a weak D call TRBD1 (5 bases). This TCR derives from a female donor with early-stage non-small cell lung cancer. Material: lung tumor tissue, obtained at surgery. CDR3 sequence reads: CASSGQGRDGYTF. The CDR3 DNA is TGTGCCAGCAGTGGTCAGGGAAGGGATGGCTACACCTTC.